This TCR beta chain appears in the sequencing data of a study of T cell responses to AZD1222 COVID-19 vaccine. Study-level findings and limits: Recipients of AZD1222 seropositive at baseline numbered only 5 to 7.

Sequenced by immunoSEQ multiplex PCR; TCRdb stores in-frame clones only, minus some. The sample yields 85,000 to 100,000 clones, 70% to 90% seen once. The germline V gene encodes CDR1 SGHDT and CDR2 YYEEEE. The CDR3 has 18 amino acids. Trimming took 1 base from V and 0 from J; bases not matched to a gene: 10. Worth noting for this clone: Its cognate antigen is unknown.

This specimen was peripheral blood, taken 28 days after the second AZD1222 dose. This chain joins TRBV5-6 and TRBJ1-5; 7 bases are shared with TRBD1. This receptor was obtained from an adult who received the AZD1222 COVID-19 vaccine. CDR3 DNA: TGTGCCAGCAGCTTGTGGGGATACGGGACAGATAGCAATCAGCCCCAGCATTTT. Translation: CASSLWGYGTDSNQPQHF.